The entry below gives a single T cell receptor beta chain sequence along with its context. Trimming cost V 5 bases and J 0 bases; bases outside gene matches: 8. The CDR3 runs to 16 residues. CDR1 is GTSNPN and CDR2 is SVGIG in the germline V gene (reference sequence). Authors' methods: Estimation of nucleated cell counts relied on the amplification of reference gene primers. Profiling relied on immunoSEQ multiplex PCR, and the TCRdb table lists in-frame clones only, not all of them. V and J calls and clone size follow that table, whereas D and trimming were derived from the DNA. The repertoire holds 100,000 or so clones, with about 80% as singletons. This record belongs to a study of blood T cell repertoires in COVID-19.

The source is a woman in her seventies with acute or convalescent COVID-19. Material: peripheral blood. The J gene is TRBJ1-3, the V gene TRBV30; 9 bases align to TRBD1. The CDR3 region is CAWAGDRARSGNTIYF. The CDR3 nucleotides read TGTGCCTGGGCCGGGGACAGGGCACGCTCTGGAAACACCATATATTTT.